The present T cell receptor beta chain was sequenced within a study of CD8+ T cells in alopecia areata. Broader study findings: Affected lesional scalp, above all in alopecia totalis/universalis, was more clonal than normal scalp. Whereas mice showed it more clearly, TCR sharing across patients was murkier, possibly because of HLA.

Researchers picked out CD4+ and CD8+ T cells from PBMCs by sorting. CDR3 length equals 15 residues. V lost 6 bases to trimming and J lost 7 bases; unmatched junction nucleotides: 11. Germline values: CDR1 SQVTM, CDR2 ANQGSEA. As to this clone: Its specificity is unknown.

Sequencing used cDNA as its template, made by extracting RNA and reverse transcribing it. Some clones are missing from TCRdb's copy, which holds only in-frame ones; the method was immunoSEQ multiplex PCR. The sample holds over 150,000 clones; approximately 60% are singletons and the top ten take nearly 5%. The clonotype originates from a human donor in good health. Sequencing was performed on CD8+ T cells sorted from blood. The chain combines TRBV29-1 with TRBJ2-1; 11 bases agree with TRBD2. In nucleotides, the CDR3 is TGCAGCGTAATTAGCGGGGGGGGCCATAATAATGAGCAGTTCTTC. Amino acid sequence: CSVISGGGHNNEQFF.